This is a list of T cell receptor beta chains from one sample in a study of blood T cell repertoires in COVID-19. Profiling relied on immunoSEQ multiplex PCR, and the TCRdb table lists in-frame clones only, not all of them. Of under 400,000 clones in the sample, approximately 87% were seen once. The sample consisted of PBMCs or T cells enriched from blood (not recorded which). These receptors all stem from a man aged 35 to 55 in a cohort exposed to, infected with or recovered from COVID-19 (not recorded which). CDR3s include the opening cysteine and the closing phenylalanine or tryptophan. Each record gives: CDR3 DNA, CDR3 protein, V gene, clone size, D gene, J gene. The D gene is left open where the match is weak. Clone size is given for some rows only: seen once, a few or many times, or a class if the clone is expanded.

CDR3 DNA: TGTGCCAGTCAGCCTAGCGGGAGGAGGAGGTCCGGGGAGCTGTTTTTT
CDR3 protein: CASQPSGRRRSGELFF
V gene: TRBV19
clone size: .
D gene: TRBD2
J gene: TRBJ2-2

CDR3 DNA: TGTGCCAGCAGCCTCAGGACTAGCGCCCAGGGAGAGACCCAGTACTTC
CDR3 protein: CASSLRTSAQGETQYF
V gene: TRBV9
clone size: .
D gene: TRBD2
J gene: TRBJ2-5

CDR3 DNA: TGTGCCAGCCAAAGTAGGCGGGGCACCGGGGAGCTGTTTTTT
CDR3 protein: CASQSRRGTGELFF
V gene: TRBV6-5
clone size: .
D gene: .
J gene: TRBJ2-2

CDR3 DNA: TGTGCCAGCAGCCTTACCGGGACAGGGGCCGGGTCACCCCTCCACTTT
CDR3 protein: CASSLTGTGAGSPLHF
V gene: TRBV27
clone size: .
D gene: TRBD1
J gene: TRBJ1-6

CDR3 DNA: TGTGCCAGCAGCGTAGAACTGTTCACCGGGGAGCTGTTTTTT
CDR3 protein: CASSVELFTGELFF
V gene: TRBV9
clone size: few
D gene: .
J gene: TRBJ2-2

CDR3 DNA: TGTGCCAGCAGCCAAGATCATCGGACAGGGAATGGCTACACCTTC
CDR3 protein: CASSQDHRTGNGYTF
V gene: TRBV3-1/TRBV3-2
clone size: .
D gene: TRBD1
J gene: TRBJ1-2

CDR3 DNA: TGTGCCAGCAGCGTCGAACTAGCGGGAGCAGGGGATACGCAGTATTTT
CDR3 protein: CASSVELAGAGDTQYF
V gene: TRBV9
clone size: .
D gene: TRBD2
J gene: TRBJ2-3

CDR3 DNA: TGTGCCAGCAGCCTAGGAGTGGGACTAGTCTACAATGAGCAGTTCTTC
CDR3 protein: CASSLGVGLVYNEQFF
V gene: TRBV7-6
clone size: .
D gene: TRBD2
J gene: TRBJ2-1

CDR3 DNA: TGTGCCAGCAGGAATAGCGGGAGGGGTGCAGATACGCAGTATTTT
CDR3 protein: CASRNSGRGADTQYF
V gene: TRBV6-5
clone size: .
D gene: TRBD2
J gene: TRBJ2-3

CDR3 DNA: TGCAGTGCTAGAGTGAGGGCTGAGCAGTTCTTC
CDR3 protein: CSARVRAEQFF
V gene: TRBV20-1
clone size: once
D gene: .
J gene: TRBJ2-1

CDR3 DNA: TGTGCCAGCTCAACCGGGACAGGGAAAGAGCAGTACTTC
CDR3 protein: CASSTGTGKEQYF
V gene: TRBV18
clone size: .
D gene: TRBD1
J gene: TRBJ2-7

CDR3 DNA: TGTACCATCTCCACCGACAGGGAGAGCTCCTACAATGAGCAGTTCTTC
CDR3 protein: CTISTDRESSYNEQFF
V gene: TRBV10-3
clone size: .
D gene: TRBD1
J gene: TRBJ2-1

CDR3 DNA: TGTGCCACCAGCAGAGATCTAGGGGTTGAGACCCAGTACTTC
CDR3 protein: CATSRDLGVETQYF
V gene: TRBV15
clone size: .
D gene: .
J gene: TRBJ2-5

CDR3 DNA: TGTGCCAGCAGGCGGATTCAGGGAACGGGAGAGGAGACCCAGTACTTC
CDR3 protein: CASRRIQGTGEETQYF
V gene: TRBV7-9
clone size: .
D gene: .
J gene: TRBJ2-5

CDR3 DNA: TGTGCTAGTGGTTTGTTTTACTACGAGCAGTACTTC
CDR3 protein: CASGLFYYEQYF
V gene: TRBV12-5
clone size: .
D gene: .
J gene: TRBJ2-7

CDR3 DNA: TGCGCCAGCAGGGAACAGGGTTTAGGGACCGGGGAGCTGTTTTTT
CDR3 protein: CASREQGLGTGELFF
V gene: TRBV5-1
clone size: .
D gene: .
J gene: TRBJ2-2

CDR3 DNA: TGTGCCAGCAGCTTAGCTAGCGGGGACCCTTACAATGAGCAGTTCTTC
CDR3 protein: CASSLASGDPYNEQFF
V gene: TRBV7-9
clone size: .
D gene: TRBD2
J gene: TRBJ2-1

CDR3 DNA: TGTGCCAGCAGCGCGGAGGGACTAGCGGGAGAAAATGAGCAGTTCTTC
CDR3 protein: CASSAEGLAGENEQFF
V gene: TRBV7-9
clone size: .
D gene: TRBD2
J gene: TRBJ2-1

CDR3 DNA: TGTGCCAGCAGCCATGGCGGACAGGGAAACACCATATATTTT
CDR3 protein: CASSHGGQGNTIYF
V gene: TRBV3-1/TRBV3-2
clone size: .
D gene: .
J gene: TRBJ1-3

CDR3 DNA: TGTGCCAGCAGTGGTAATACCGGGACTAGCGGGTCCAATGAGCAGTTCTTC
CDR3 protein: CASSGNTGTSGSNEQFF
V gene: TRBV6-4
clone size: .
D gene: TRBD2
J gene: TRBJ2-1

CDR3 DNA: TGTGCCACCAGCGGACAGGTTATTACCAATGAGCAGTTCTTC
CDR3 protein: CATSGQVITNEQFF
V gene: TRBV15
clone size: .
D gene: TRBD1
J gene: TRBJ2-1

CDR3 DNA: TGTGCCAGCAGTTTCAAGGGGTCCACTGAAGCTTTCTTT
CDR3 protein: CASSFKGSTEAFF
V gene: TRBV6-5
clone size: .
D gene: .
J gene: TRBJ1-1

CDR3 DNA: TGTGCCAGCAGTTCCCGGGACAGGGGAACTGATGGCTACACCTTC
CDR3 protein: CASSSRDRGTDGYTF
V gene: TRBV6-5
clone size: .
D gene: TRBD1
J gene: TRBJ1-2

CDR3 DNA: TGCGCCAGCAGTACAGGGGGTTTATTGGGCTACACCTTC
CDR3 protein: CASSTGGLLGYTF
V gene: TRBV10-2
clone size: .
D gene: TRBD1
J gene: TRBJ1-2

CDR3 DNA: TGTGCCAGCAGTTACTCGACAGGGGTTAACTATGGCTACACCTTC
CDR3 protein: CASSYSTGVNYGYTF
V gene: TRBV6-5
clone size: .
D gene: TRBD1
J gene: TRBJ1-2

CDR3 DNA: TGTGCCAGCAGCTTAGGGGCCCGCTCCTACGAGCAGTACTTC
CDR3 protein: CASSLGARSYEQYF
V gene: TRBV7-2
clone size: .
D gene: .
J gene: TRBJ2-7

CDR3 DNA: TGTGCCAGCAGTCCGCGAATAGACAATGAGCAGTTCTTC
CDR3 protein: CASSPRIDNEQFF
V gene: TRBV27
clone size: .
D gene: .
J gene: TRBJ2-1